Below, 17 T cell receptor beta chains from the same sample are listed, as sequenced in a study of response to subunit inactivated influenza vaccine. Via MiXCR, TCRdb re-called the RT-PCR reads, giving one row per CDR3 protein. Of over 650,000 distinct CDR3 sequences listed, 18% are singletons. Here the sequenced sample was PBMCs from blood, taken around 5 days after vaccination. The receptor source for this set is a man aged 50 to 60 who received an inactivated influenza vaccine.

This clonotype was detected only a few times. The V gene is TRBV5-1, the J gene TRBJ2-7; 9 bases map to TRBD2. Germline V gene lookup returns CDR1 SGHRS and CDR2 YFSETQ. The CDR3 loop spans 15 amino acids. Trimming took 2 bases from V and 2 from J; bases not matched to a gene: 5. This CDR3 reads CASSLLAGKPYEQYF. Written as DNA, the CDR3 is TGCGCCAGCAGCTTACTAGCGGGTAAGCCCTACGAGCAGTACTTC.

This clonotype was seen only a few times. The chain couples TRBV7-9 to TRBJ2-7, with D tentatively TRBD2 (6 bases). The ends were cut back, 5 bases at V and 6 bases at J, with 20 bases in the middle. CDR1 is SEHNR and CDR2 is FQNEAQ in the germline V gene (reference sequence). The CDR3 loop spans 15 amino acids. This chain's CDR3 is CASSQPLGGIPEQYF. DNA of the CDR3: TGTGCCAGCAGCCAACCCTTGGGCGGGATTCCCGAGCAGTACTTC.

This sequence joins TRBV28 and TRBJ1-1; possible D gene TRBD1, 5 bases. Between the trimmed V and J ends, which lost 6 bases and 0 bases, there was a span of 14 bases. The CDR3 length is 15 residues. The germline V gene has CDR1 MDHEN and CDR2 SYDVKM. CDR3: CASSLPTGLNTEAFF. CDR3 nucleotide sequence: TGTGCCAGCAGCCTCCCAACAGGTCTGAACACTGAAGCTTTCTTT. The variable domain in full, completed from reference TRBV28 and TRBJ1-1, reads DVKVTQSSRYLVKRTGEKVFLECVQDMDHENMFWYRQDPGLGLRLIYFSYDVKMKEKGDIPEGYSVSREKKERFSLILESASTNQTSMYLCASSLPTGLNTEAFFGQGTRLTVV.

The CDR3 loop is CASSESGERLGEQFF. The CDR3 nucleotides are TGCGCCAGCAGTGAAAGCGGGGAGCGCCTAGGGGAGCAGTTCTTC. V and J are TRBV10-1 and TRBJ2-1; 7 positions agree with TRBD2. The CDR3 is 15 residues long. Looked up from germline, CDR1 is WNHNN and CDR2 is SYGVQD (reference sequence). The V and J ends lost 3 bases and 10 bases, in that order; junction bases with no gene match: 12.

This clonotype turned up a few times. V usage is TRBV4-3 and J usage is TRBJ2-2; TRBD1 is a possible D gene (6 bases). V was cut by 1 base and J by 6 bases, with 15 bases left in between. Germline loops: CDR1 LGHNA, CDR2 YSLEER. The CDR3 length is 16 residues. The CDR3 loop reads CASSQAVPGVPGELFF. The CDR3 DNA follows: TGCGCCAGCAGCCAAGCGGTGCCAGGGGTCCCCGGGGAGCTGTTTTTT.

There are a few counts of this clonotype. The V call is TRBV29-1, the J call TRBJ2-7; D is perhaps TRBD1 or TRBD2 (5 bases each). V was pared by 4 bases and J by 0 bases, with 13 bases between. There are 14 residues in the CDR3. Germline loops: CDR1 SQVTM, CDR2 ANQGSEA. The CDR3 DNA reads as TGCAGCGTTGTGGGGGTTGGATTCTCCTACGAGCAGTACTTC. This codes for CSVVGVGFSYEQYF.

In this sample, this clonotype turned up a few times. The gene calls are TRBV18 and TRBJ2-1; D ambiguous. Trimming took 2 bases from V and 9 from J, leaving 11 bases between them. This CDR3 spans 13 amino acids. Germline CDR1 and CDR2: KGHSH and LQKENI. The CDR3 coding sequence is TGTGCCAGCTCACCATCCGTCGATAGTGAGCAGTTCTTC. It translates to CASSPSVDSEQFF.

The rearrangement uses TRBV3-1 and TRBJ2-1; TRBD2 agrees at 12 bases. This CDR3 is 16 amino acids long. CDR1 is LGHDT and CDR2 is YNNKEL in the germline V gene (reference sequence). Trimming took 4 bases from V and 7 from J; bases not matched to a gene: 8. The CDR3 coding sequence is TGTGCCAGCAGCCTCCCCGGGACTAGCGGGCGGAATGAGCAGTTCTTC. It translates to CASSLPGTSGRNEQFF.

Here the CDR3 DNA reads TGTGCCAGCAGCTTAACAGGACCGGGCTCGGGTCCCCAGCATTTT. It translates to CASSLTGPGSGPQHF. The V gene is TRBV7-2, the J gene TRBJ1-5; D is perhaps TRBD1 (5 bases). V lost 2 bases and J lost 10, with 18 bases in between. The CDR3 is made up of 15 amino acids. Germline lookup yields CDR1 SGHTA and CDR2 FQGNSA. Full variable domain (rest looked up from reference TRBV7-2 and TRBJ1-5): GAGVSQSPSNKVTEKGKDVELRCDPISGHTALYWYRQSLGQGLEFLIYFQGNSAPDKSGLPSDRFSAERTGGSVSTLTIQRTQQEDSAVYLCASSLTGPGSGPQHFGDGTRLSIL.

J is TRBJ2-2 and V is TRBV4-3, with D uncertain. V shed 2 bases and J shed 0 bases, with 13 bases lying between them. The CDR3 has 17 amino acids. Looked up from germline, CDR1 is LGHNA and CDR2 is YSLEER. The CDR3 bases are TGCGCCAGCAGCCAAAATCCGCAGTCCACGAACACCGGGGAGCTGTTTTTT. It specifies CASSQNPQSTNTGELFF.

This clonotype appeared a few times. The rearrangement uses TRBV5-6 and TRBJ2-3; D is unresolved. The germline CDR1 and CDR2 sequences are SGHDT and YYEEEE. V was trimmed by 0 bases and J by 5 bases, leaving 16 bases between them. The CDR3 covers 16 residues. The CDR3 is CASSLASSVIGDTQYF. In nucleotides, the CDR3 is TGTGCCAGCAGCTTGGCCAGTTCGGTGATCGGAGATACGCAGTATTTT. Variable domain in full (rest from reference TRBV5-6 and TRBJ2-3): DAGVTQSPTHLIKTRGQQVTLRCSPKSGHDTVSWYQQALGQGPQFIFQYYEEEERQRGNFPDRFSGHQFPNYSSELNVNALLLGDSALYLCASSLASSVIGDTQYFGPGTRLTVL.

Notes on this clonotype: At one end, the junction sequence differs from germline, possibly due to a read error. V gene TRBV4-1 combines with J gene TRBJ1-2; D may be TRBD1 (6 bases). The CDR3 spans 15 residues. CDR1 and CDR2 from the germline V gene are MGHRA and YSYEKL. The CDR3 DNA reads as TGCGCCAGCAGCGGGGGGGGACAAGGCTACTATCGCTACACCTTC. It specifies CASSGGGQGYYRYTF.

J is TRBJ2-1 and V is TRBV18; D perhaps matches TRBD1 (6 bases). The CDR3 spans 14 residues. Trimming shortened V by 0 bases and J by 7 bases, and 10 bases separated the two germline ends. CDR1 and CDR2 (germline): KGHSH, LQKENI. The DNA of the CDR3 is TGTGCCAGCTCACCACCGGGACATTCTAATGAGCAGTTCTTC. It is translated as CASSPPGHSNEQFF.

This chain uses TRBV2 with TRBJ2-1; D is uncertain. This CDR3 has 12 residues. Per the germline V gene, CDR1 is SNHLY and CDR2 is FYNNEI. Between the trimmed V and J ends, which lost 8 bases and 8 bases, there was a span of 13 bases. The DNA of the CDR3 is TGTGCCAGCGTTGCTTATAACTATGAGCAGTTCTTC. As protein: CASVAYNYEQFF.

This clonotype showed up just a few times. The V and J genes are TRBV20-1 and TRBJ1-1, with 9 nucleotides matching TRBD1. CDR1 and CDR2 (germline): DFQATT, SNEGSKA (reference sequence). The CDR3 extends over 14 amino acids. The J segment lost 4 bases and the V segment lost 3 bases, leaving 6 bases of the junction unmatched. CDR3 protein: CSASPRDRATEAFF. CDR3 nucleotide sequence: TGCAGTGCTAGTCCCAGGGACAGGGCCACTGAAGCTTTCTTT.

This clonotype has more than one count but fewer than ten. CDR3 bases: TGTGCCAGCAGTCCGTGGGGGACCACGGGAGGCTACACCTTC. Its protein product is CASSPWGTTGGYTF. The rearrangement joins TRBV6-2 or TRBV6-3 to TRBJ1-2; possible D gene TRBD1, 5 bases. V was clipped by 5 bases and J by 8 bases, with 18 bases between them. This CDR3 spans 14 amino acids. CDR1 is MNHEY, CDR2 SVGEGT, per germline.

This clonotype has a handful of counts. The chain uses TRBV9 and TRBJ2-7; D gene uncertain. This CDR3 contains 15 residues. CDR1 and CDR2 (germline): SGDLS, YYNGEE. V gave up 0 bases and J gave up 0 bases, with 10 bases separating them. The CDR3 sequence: CASSVVPETSYEQYF. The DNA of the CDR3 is TGTGCCAGCAGCGTAGTTCCGGAAACCTCCTACGAGCAGTACTTC.